The subject of this entry is one TCR beta chain. What it binds is not known. The record originates from a study of T-cell memory formation after mild COVID-19. Study at large: TCR clusters were mostly confined to one donor each. Notes on the study in general: The SARS-CoV-2 specificity of second-wave clones reaching peak at day 37 remained unverified.

TCR alpha and TCR beta cDNA libraries carrying sample barcodes and UMIs were produced by 5'RACE using constant-segment primers. TCRdb itself ran the 5' RACE reads through MiXCR, one entry per CDR3 protein. Among about 500,000 distinct CDR3 sequences listed, 20% were seen once. Between the trimmed V and J ends, which lost 1 base and 3 bases, there was a span of 12 bases. This CDR3 is 16 amino acids long. Per germline, CDR1 LNHDA and CDR2 SQIVND (reference sequence). What was sequenced was PBMCs or a T cell subset sorted from them (not recorded which). The clonotype originates from an adult woman who had mild COVID-19 (a few samples of this study predate the infection). Cell type and time point are not known. This chain uses TRBV19 with TRBJ2-2, with D unclear. CDR3 sequence reads: CASSIAVLQDTGELFF. The CDR3 DNA is TGTGCCAGTAGTATAGCGGTCCTACAAGACACCGGGGAGCTGTTTTTT.